This T cell receptor (beta chain) came from a study of T cells in Graves' hyperthyroidism and ophthalmopathy. Germline CDR1 and CDR2: SNHLY and FYNNEI. The CDR3 has 15 amino acids. V shed 5 bases and J shed 4 bases, with 17 bases lying between them. At least ten counts were recorded for this clonotype. Amplified regions were TCR beta CDR3 sequences from RNA transcripts. The HTBI primer set was used in a first-round RT-PCR of the TCR CDR3. TCRdb re-called the multiplex PCR reads with MiXCR, one entry per CDR3 protein. The data contain more than 550,000 distinct CDR3 sequences, around 20% of them singletons.

The receptor was isolated from a woman between 45 and 60 years old with Graves' hyperthyroidism that later progressed to Graves' ophthalmopathy. Input material: blood. The rearrangement uses TRBV2 and TRBJ1-1; D perhaps matches TRBD1 (5 bases). The CDR3 is CASSPRGSSGTEAFF. In DNA form, the CDR3 reads TGTGCCAGCAGTCCACGGGGGTCGAGCGGCACTGAAGCTTTCTTT.